This T cell receptor beta chain was documented in a study of patients and donors after allogeneic stem cell transplantation. Using its own MiXCR run on the RT-PCR reads, TCRdb lists one record per CDR3 protein. The sample has 400,000 to 450,000 distinct CDR3 sequences; 15% to 20% are singletons. This clonotype was found a few times. This CDR3 spans 10 amino acids. Germline V CDR1 and CDR2: DFQATT, SNEGSKA (reference sequence). V lost 6 bases to trimming and J lost 7 bases, with 9 bases between them. This TCR came from a human donor who was either an allogeneic HSCT recipient or a stem cell or donor lymphocyte infusion donor (not recorded which). It is not recorded whose cells these are; they may come from a transplant donor. Sequencing was done on a sample of blood, either unsorted or a sorted T cell fraction (not recorded which). The chain links TRBV20-1 to TRBJ1-2; no clear D. The CDR3 DNA sequence: TGCAGTGCAATGGGAGGTGGCTACACCTTC. It specifies CSAMGGGYTF.